Sequencing of this TCR beta chain was carried out in a study of CXCR3-negative and CXCR3-positive naive CD8 T cells. Study outcomes and limitations: Naive CXCR3-positive cells had TRB CDR3s more hydrophobic than those of CXCR3-negative naive cells.

The study sorted every CD8+ T cell subset in triplicate at about 270,000 cells each. Naive CD8+ T cells were CD45RO-CCR7+CD27+CD95-. About this clonotype itself: Its target is not known.

The libraries of TRB cDNA were constructed through 5' RACE using UMI labels. TCRdb reanalyzed the 5' RACE reads and collapses them to one entry per CDR3 protein, without DNA. The table lists some 140,000 distinct CDR3 sequences. The CDR3 contains 13 residues. Per the germline V gene, CDR1 is MNHEY and CDR2 is SMNVEV (reference sequence). V gene TRBV27 combines with J gene TRBJ2-1. The TCR comes from a human donor in good health. Some clones in this sample may be carry-over from other donors' samples. Sequences were obtained from naive CXCR3+ CD8+ T cells from blood. As to subset: CD45RO-CCR7+CD27+CD95- naive CD8+ T cells expressing CXCR3 (TNR3+). CDR3 protein: CASSLLGSDEQFF.